One and the same sample provided the 22 T cell receptor beta chains below, sequenced in a study of blood T cell repertoires in COVID-19. TCRdb's copy holds only in-frame clones and misses some; the assay was immunoSEQ multiplex PCR. The table lists 300,000 to 450,000 clones, around 87% of them singletons. The specimen was PBMCs or T cells enriched from blood (not recorded which). The receptors originated from a man aged 25 to 40 who had recovered from COVID-19.

The rearrangement links TRBV7-9 to TRBJ1-4; 8 bases align to TRBD1. Germline CDR1 and CDR2: SEHNR and FQNEAQ (reference sequence). V was pared by 5 bases and J by 7 bases, with 12 bases of the junction left unmatched. The CDR3 has 16 residues. Here the CDR3 reads CASSRSGQGFPEKLFF. The CDR3 DNA is TGTGCCAGCAGCCGGTCCGGACAGGGATTTCCTGAAAAACTGTTTTTT.

The J gene is TRBJ2-7, the V gene TRBV11-2; 10 nucleotides align to TRBD1. CDR3 length: 19 residues. Germline-derived CDR1 and CDR2 are SGHAT and FQNNGV. V dropped 5 bases and J dropped 6; count of bases not matched to a gene: 22. The chain's CDR3 is CASSPIHRDRGPKGPEQYF. CDR3 sequence (DNA): TGTGCCAGCAGCCCAATCCACCGGGACAGGGGCCCAAAGGGTCCCGAGCAGTACTTC.

V gene TRBV5-1 combines with J gene TRBJ2-5; TRBD2 matches at 12 bases. Germline trimming cut 4 bases from V and 2 bases from J; bases unmatched to any gene: 6. Germline V lookup: CDR1 SGHRS, CDR2 YFSETQ. The CDR3 length is 16 residues. The CDR3 loop reads CASSVTSGGTQETQYF. For the CDR3, the DNA is TGCGCCAGCAGCGTGACTAGCGGGGGAACTCAAGAGACCCAGTACTTC.

J is TRBJ2-7 and V is TRBV5-1, with 9 bases matching TRBD1. V was pared by 4 bases and J by 5 bases, with 10 bases of the junction left unmatched. Germline values: CDR1 SGHRS, CDR2 YFSETQ. This CDR3 is 15 amino acids long. The CDR3 spells CASSVTGGNWDEQYF. The CDR3 DNA reads as TGCGCCAGCAGCGTTACAGGGGGCAATTGGGACGAGCAGTACTTC.

A single count supports this clone. This chain links TRBV25-1 with TRBJ2-5; tentatively, D is TRBD1 (6 bases). Germline V lookup: CDR1 MGHDK, CDR2 SYGVNS. This CDR3 has 13 residues. The V end lost 4 bases, the J end lost 10 bases, and 16 bases lay between the germline ends. The CDR3, as DNA: TGTGCCAGCAGTGCGGCAGGGGAAGTGAACCAGTACTTC. Translated, it gives CASSAAGEVNQYF.

The CDR3 reads CASSREERGYQPQHF. CDR3 sequence (DNA): TGTGCCAGCAGTCGTGAAGAACGGGGATATCAGCCCCAGCATTTT. This sequence joins TRBV6-5 and TRBJ1-5; D unclear. CDR1 is MNHEY and CDR2 is SVGAGI in the germline V gene. V dropped 5 bases and J dropped 5 bases, with 16 bases sitting between them. The CDR3 has 15 amino acids.

V gene TRBV4-2 combines with J gene TRBJ1-1; D is uncertain. V lost 1 base, J lost 4 bases, and 10 bases lay in between. The germline V gene encodes CDR1 LGHNA and CDR2 YNFKEQ. CDR3 length equals 14 residues. The DNA for the CDR3 is TGTGCCAGCAGCCAAGGAGTCGCGTCCACTGAAGCTTTCTTT. This codes for CASSQGVASTEAFF.

The V gene is TRBV10-1, the J gene TRBJ2-2; 8 bases are shared with TRBD1. Germline CDR1 WNHNN, CDR2 SYGVQD (reference sequence). The ends lost 6 bases at V and 5 bases at J; junction bases unmatched: 2. This CDR3 region has 13 residues. CDR3 region: CASRGQGTGELFF. The DNA of the CDR3 is TGCGCCAGCAGAGGACAGGGAACCGGGGAGCTGTTTTTT.

J is TRBJ2-4 and V is TRBV3-1 (or the pseudogene TRBV3-2); D not certain. This CDR3 has 14 amino acids. Germline V gives CDR1 LGHDT, CDR2 YNNKEL (reference sequence). The V and J ends lost 1 base and 0 bases respectively, with 4 bases between them. Written as DNA, the CDR3 is TGTGCCAGCAGCCAAGCTTCAGCCAAAAACATTCAGTACTTC. It translates to CASSQASAKNIQYF.

The rearrangement joins TRBV5-1 to TRBJ1-6, with D uncertain. With 4 bases removed from V and 5 bases from J, the gap between germline ends came to 10 bases. Germline V gene lookup returns CDR1 SGHRS and CDR2 YFSETQ. The CDR3 runs to 14 residues. CDR3 region: CASSRGEDNSPLHF. DNA for the CDR3: TGCGCCAGCAGCCGAGGAGAAGATAATTCACCCCTCCACTTT.

V and J are TRBV7-2 and TRBJ1-5; 7 bases fit TRBD1. Trimming cost V 5 bases and J 4 bases; bases outside gene matches: 11. This CDR3 contains 16 residues. Germline V gene lookup returns CDR1 SGHTA and CDR2 FQGNSA. CDR3 region: CASSPDRVGGNQPQHF. The CDR3 nucleotides are TGTGCCAGCAGCCCCGACAGGGTCGGAGGAAATCAGCCCCAGCATTTT.

The chain has TRBV4-2 and TRBJ1-3; no definite D call. V gave up 0 bases and J gave up 0 bases, with 6 bases separating them. CDR3 size: 15 residues. Germline-derived CDR1 and CDR2 are LGHNA and YNFKEQ. The CDR3 region has the DNA TGTGCCAGCAGCCAAGAGGGCAACTCTGGAAACACCATATATTTT. It specifies CASSQEGNSGNTIYF.

This clone was observed a few times. The gene calls are TRBV9 and TRBJ1-2; TRBD1 might be the D (5 bases). This CDR3 spans 15 amino acids. The germline V and J ends were trimmed by 0 bases and 1 base, with 10 bases remaining between them. The V gene's germline CDR1 is SGDLS and CDR2 YYNGEE. CDR3 DNA sequence: TGTGCCAGCAGCGTAGACCAGGGCCATAACTATGGCTACACCTTC. Its translation: CASSVDQGHNYGYTF.

The chain combines TRBV11-2 with TRBJ2-7; the match to TRBD1 covers 11 bases. This CDR3 contains 16 residues. Germline CDR1 and CDR2: SGHAT and FQNNGV. J lost 3 bases, V lost 0 bases, and 4 bases had no gene match. The CDR3 region has the DNA TGTGCCAGCAGCTTAGAGGACAGGGGGCGCAGCTACGAGCAGTACTTC. This sequence encodes CASSLEDRGRSYEQYF. The full variable domain, completed using reference TRBV11-2 and TRBJ2-7, is EAGVAQSPRYKIIEKRQSVAFWCNPISGHATLYWYQQILGQGPKLLIQFQNNGVVDDSQLPKDRFSAERLKGVDSTLKIQPAKLEDSAVYLCASSLEDRGRSYEQYFGPGTRLTVT.

This clone was picked up a small number of times. The CDR3 bases are TGTGCCAGCTCAAAACAGGGGGCGACTGGAAACACCATATATTTT. The encoded protein is CASSKQGATGNTIYF. V usage is TRBV18 and J usage is TRBJ1-3; 9 nucleotides agree with TRBD1. Germline V gene data show CDR1 as KGHSH and CDR2 as LQKENI. V trimming: 5 bases; J trimming: 2 bases; junction bases outside the gene matches: 4. This CDR3 comprises 15 residues. Supplemented by reference TRBV18 and TRBJ1-3, the full variable domain reads NAGVMQNPRHLVRRRGQEARLRCSPMKGHSHVYWYRQLPEEGLKFMVYLQKENIIDESGMPKERFSAEFPKEGPSILRIQQVVRGDSAAYFCASSKQGATGNTIYFGEGSWLTVV.

This rearrangement joins TRBV9 to TRBJ2-7; TRBD1 matches at 8 bases. J was trimmed by 1 base and V by 0 bases; bases with no gene match: 3. Germline loops: CDR1 SGDLS, CDR2 YYNGEE. The CDR3 consists of 15 residues. The CDR3 DNA sequence: TGTGCCAGCAGCGTAGCCAGGGGGCCATCCTACGAGCAGTACTTC. This gives the protein CASSVARGPSYEQYF.

The chain couples TRBV30 to TRBJ2-1, with D uncertain. Looked up from germline, CDR1 is GTSNPN and CDR2 is SVGIG (reference sequence). Trimming removed 2 bases from V and 10 bases from J, with 9 bases in between. The CDR3 is 11 residues long. The CDR3 DNA sequence: TGTGCCTGGAGTCAACTAAGGGAGCAGTTCTTC. As protein: CAWSQLREQFF. Together with reference TRBV30 and TRBJ2-1, the CDR3 gives the full variable domain: SQTIHQWPATLVQPVGSPLSLECTVEGTSNPNLYWYRQAAGRGLQLLFYSVGIGQISSEVPQNLSASRPQDRQFILSSKKLLLSDSGFYLCAWSQLREQFFGPGTRLTVL.

This clone was recorded only once. The V and J genes are TRBV9 and TRBJ2-3, with D possibly matching TRBD2 (5 bases). The CDR3 covers 16 residues. Germline CDR1 reads SGDLS; CDR2 reads YYNGEE. V was pared by 0 bases and J by 1 base, with 12 bases between. CDR3 residues: CASSVGYGLGTDTQYF. Written as DNA, the CDR3 is TGTGCCAGCAGCGTAGGTTACGGACTGGGCACAGATACGCAGTATTTT.

This sequence joins TRBV7-9 and TRBJ2-2, with D possibly matching TRBD2 (5 bases). The ends were cut back, 1 base at V and 5 bases at J, with 5 bases in the middle. The germline gives CDR1 SEHNR, CDR2 FQNEAQ (reference sequence). This CDR3 has 13 residues. In DNA, the CDR3 is TGTGCCAGCAGCTTAGGAGGGACCGGGGAGCTGTTTTTT. Its protein product is CASSLGGTGELFF.

The chain combines TRBV11-2 with TRBJ2-1; 7 bases match TRBD2. The J segment lost 4 bases and the V segment lost 2 bases, leaving 11 bases of the junction unmatched. Germline loops: CDR1 SGHAT, CDR2 FQNNGV. This CDR3 has 17 residues. CDR3 loop: CASSLFRSGNFYNEQFF. Written as DNA, the CDR3 is TGTGCCAGCAGCTTATTTCGAAGCGGGAACTTTTACAATGAGCAGTTCTTC.

The chain has TRBV6-1 and TRBJ2-7, with D tentatively TRBD1 (5 bases). The CDR3 has 13 amino acids. Germline CDR1 reads MNHNS; CDR2 reads SASEGT. Trimming left V 2 bases short and J 5 bases short, with 10 bases between. The CDR3 loop reads CASSEFRVNEQYF. CDR3 nucleotide sequence: TGTGCCAGCAGTGAATTCAGGGTGAACGAGCAGTACTTC.

J is TRBJ2-1 and V is TRBV12-3 or TRBV12-4, with TRBD1 as a possible D gene (5 bases). Trimming left V 4 bases short and J 1 base short, with 5 bases between. The CDR3 is 13 amino acids. The CDR3 region is CASSYRSYNEQFF. CDR3 sequence (DNA): TGTGCCAGCAGTTACAGGTCCTACAATGAGCAGTTCTTC.